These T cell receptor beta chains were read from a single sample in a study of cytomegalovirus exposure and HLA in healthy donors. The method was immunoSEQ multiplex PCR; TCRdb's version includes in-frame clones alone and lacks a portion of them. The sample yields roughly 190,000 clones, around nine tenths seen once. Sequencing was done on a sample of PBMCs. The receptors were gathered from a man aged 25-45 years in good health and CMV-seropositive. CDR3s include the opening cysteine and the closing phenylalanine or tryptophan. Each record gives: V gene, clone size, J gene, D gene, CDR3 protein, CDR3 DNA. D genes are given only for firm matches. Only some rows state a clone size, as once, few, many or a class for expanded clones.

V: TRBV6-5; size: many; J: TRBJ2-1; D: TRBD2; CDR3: CASSGSGTSYNEQFF; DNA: TGTGCCAGCAGTGGGAGCGGGACGTCCTACAATGAGCAGTTCTTC
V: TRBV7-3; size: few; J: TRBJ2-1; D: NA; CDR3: CASSQGLRDHNEQFF; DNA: TGTGCCAGCAGCCAGGGTCTCCGCGACCACAATGAGCAGTTCTTC
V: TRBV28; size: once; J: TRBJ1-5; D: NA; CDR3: CASSFDRNNQPQHF; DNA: TGTGCCAGCAGTTTTGACAGAAACAATCAGCCCCAGCATTTT
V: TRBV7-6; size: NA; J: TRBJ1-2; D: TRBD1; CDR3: CASSLGTGDYNYGYTF; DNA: TGTGCCAGCAGCCTCGGGACAGGGGACTATAACTATGGCTACACCTTC
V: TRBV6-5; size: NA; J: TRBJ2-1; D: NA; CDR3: CASSGTGEQFF; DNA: TGTGCCAGCAGCGGGACTGGGGAGCAGTTCTTC
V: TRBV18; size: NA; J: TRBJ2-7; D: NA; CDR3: CASSPQGGEQYF; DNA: TGTGCCAGCTCACCACAGGGCGGCGAGCAGTACTTC
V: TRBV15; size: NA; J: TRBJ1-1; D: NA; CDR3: CATSSGTRNTEAFF; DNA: TGTGCCACCAGCAGTGGGACACGCAACACTGAAGCTTTCTTT
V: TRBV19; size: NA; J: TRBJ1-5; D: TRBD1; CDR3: CASSTPGQGARGQPQHF; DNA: TGTGCCAGTAGTACTCCGGGACAGGGGGCCCGGGGTCAGCCCCAGCATTTT
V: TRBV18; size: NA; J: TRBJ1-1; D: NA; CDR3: CASSPAGTEAFF; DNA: TGTGCCAGCTCACCGGCAGGTACTGAAGCTTTCTTT
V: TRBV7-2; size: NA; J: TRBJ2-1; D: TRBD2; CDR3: CASSLAPSAGGYNEQFF; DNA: TGTGCCAGCAGCTTAGCGCCGTCAGCGGGAGGTTACAATGAGCAGTTCTTC
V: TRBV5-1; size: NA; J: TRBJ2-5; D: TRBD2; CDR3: CASSNKGTSGRSQETQYF; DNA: TGCGCCAGCAGCAACAAGGGGACTAGCGGGAGGTCCCAAGAGACCCAGTACTTC
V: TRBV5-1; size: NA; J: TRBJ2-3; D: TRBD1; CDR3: CASSLGTGATDTQYF; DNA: TGCGCCAGCAGCTTGGGTACAGGGGCCACAGATACGCAGTATTTT
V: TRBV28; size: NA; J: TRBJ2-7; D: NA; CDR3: CASSLGLSGQLPAYEQYF; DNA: TGTGCCAGCAGTTTGGGACTTTCGGGACAATTACCCGCCTACGAGCAGTACTTC
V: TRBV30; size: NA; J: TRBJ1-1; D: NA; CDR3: CAWSVMVSLNTEAFF; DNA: TGTGCCTGGAGTGTAATGGTCAGCCTGAACACTGAAGCTTTCTTT
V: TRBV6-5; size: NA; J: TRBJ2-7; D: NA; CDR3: CASSSQYEQYF; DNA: TGTGCCAGCAGTTCTCAATACGAGCAGTACTTC
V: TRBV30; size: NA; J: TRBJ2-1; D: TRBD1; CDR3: CARRTGGSYNEQFF; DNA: TGTGCCCGGAGAACAGGGGGGTCCTACAATGAGCAGTTCTTC
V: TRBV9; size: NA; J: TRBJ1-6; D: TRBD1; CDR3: CASSVGQGRVSLHF; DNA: TGTGCCAGCAGCGTGGGACAGGGCCGAGTCTCCCTCCACTTT
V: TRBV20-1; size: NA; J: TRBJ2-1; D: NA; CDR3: CSARGQEQFF; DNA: TGCAGTGCTAGAGGGCAGGAGCAGTTCTTC
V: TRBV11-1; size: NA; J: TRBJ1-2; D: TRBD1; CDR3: CASGSLPTGDYGYTF; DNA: TGTGCCAGCGGCAGCCTCCCGACAGGGGACTATGGCTACACCTTC
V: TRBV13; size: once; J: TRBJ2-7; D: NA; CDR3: CASSSRWTTQNEQYF; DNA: TGTGCCAGCAGTTCCCGTTGGACTACACAGAACGAGCAGTACTTC
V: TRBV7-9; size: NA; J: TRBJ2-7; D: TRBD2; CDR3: CASSSGGRGRSGSYEQYF; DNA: TGTGCCAGCAGCTCGGGGGGTCGCGGGAGATCGGGCTCCTACGAGCAGTACTTC
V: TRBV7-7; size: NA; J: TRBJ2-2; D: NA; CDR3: CASSPLLGGGELFF; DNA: TGTGCCAGCAGCCCCTTACTCGGAGGTGGGGAGCTGTTTTTT
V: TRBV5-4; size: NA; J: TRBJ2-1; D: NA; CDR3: CASSQWFGGNEQFF; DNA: TGTGCCAGCAGCCAATGGTTTGGGGGCAATGAGCAGTTCTTC
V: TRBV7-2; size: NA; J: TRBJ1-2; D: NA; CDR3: CASSLGRSNYGYTF; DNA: TGTGCCAGCAGCTTAGGGAGAAGTAACTATGGCTACACCTTC
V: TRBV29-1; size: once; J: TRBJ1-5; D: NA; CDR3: CSVTPAGGDSNQPQHF; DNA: TGCAGCGTCACACCTGCCGGGGGTGACAGCAATCAGCCCCAGCATTTT
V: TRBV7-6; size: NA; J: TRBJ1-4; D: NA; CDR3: CASREPNGSINEKLFF; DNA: TGTGCCAGCAGAGAACCTAACGGGAGTATTAATGAAAAACTGTTTTTT
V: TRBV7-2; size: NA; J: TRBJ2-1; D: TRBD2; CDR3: CASSTGRTSGRLEQFF; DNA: TGTGCCAGCAGCACAGGCCGGACTAGCGGGAGGCTCGAGCAGTTCTTC
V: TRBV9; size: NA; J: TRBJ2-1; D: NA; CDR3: CASSVTSDEQFF; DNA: TGTGCCAGCAGCGTTACCAGCGATGAGCAGTTCTTC
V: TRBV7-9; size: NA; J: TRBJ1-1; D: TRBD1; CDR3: CASSLTGVTEAFF; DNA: TGTGCCAGCAGCTTGACAGGGGTAACTGAAGCTTTCTTT
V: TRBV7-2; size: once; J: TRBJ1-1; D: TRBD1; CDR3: CASSLARTGGDTEAFF; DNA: TGTGCCAGCAGCTTAGCGCGAACAGGGGGTGACACTGAAGCTTTCTTT
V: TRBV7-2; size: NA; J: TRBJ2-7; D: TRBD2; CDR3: CASSLGSSGEQYF; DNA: TGTGCCAGCAGCTTAGGGTCTAGCGGCGAGCAGTACTTC
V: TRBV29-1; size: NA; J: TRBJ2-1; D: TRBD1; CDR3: CSATGTGTYNEQFF; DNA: TGCAGCGCTACCGGGACAGGGACGTACAATGAGCAGTTCTTC
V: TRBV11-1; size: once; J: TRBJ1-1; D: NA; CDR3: CASSFGRGNTEAFF; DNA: TGTGCCAGCAGCTTCGGCAGGGGGAACACTGAAGCTTTCTTT
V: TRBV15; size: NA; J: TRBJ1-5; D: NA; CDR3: CATSRDEQYSNQPQHF; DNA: TGTGCCACCAGCAGAGATGAACAGTATAGCAATCAGCCCCAGCATTTT
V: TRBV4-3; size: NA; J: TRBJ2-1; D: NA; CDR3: CASSPVGDEQFF; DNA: TGCGCCAGCAGCCCCGTCGGGGATGAGCAGTTCTTC
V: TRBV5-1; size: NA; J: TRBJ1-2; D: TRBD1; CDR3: CASSFRTGGTTNYGYTF; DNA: TGCGCCAGCAGCTTTAGGACAGGGGGCACAACCAACTATGGCTACACCTTC
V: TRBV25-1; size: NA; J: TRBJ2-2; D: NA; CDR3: CASLGGAGTGELFF; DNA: TGTGCCAGCCTGGGGGGGGCAGGCACCGGGGAGCTGTTTTTT
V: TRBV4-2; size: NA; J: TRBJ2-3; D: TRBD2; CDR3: CASSQERAGGDTQYF; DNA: TGTGCCAGCAGCCAAGAGCGCGCGGGGGGAGATACGCAGTATTTT
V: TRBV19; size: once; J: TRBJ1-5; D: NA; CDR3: CASSIGGRQPQHF; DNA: TGTGCCAGTAGTATCGGTGGACGCCAGCCCCAGCATTTT
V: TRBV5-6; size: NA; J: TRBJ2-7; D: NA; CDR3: CASSFTYEQYF; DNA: TGTGCCAGCAGTTTTACCTACGAGCAGTACTTC
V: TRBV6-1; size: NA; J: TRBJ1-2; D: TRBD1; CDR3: CASSGRGLSGYTF; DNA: TGTGCCAGCAGTGGCAGGGGGCTGAGTGGCTACACCTTC
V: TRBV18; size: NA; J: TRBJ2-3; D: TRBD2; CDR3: CASSPLAGGPTDTQYF; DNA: TGTGCCAGCTCACCACTAGCGGGGGGCCCCACAGATACGCAGTATTTT
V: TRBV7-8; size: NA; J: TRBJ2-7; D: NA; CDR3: CASSLNRGGNEQYF; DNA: TGTGCCAGCAGCTTAAACAGGGGAGGGAACGAGCAGTACTTC
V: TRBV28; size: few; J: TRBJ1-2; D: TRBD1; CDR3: CASSFQGDYGYTF; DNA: TGTGCCAGCAGTTTTCAGGGGGACTATGGCTACACCTTC
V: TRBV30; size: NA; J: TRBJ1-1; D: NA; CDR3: CAWSLSLAGTEAFF; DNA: TGTGCCTGGAGTTTGTCACTCGCTGGCACTGAAGCTTTCTTT
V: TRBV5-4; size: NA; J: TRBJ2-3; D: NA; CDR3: CASSLRSRAWDTQYF; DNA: TGTGCCAGCAGCCTGAGGTCGCGAGCCTGGGATACGCAGTATTTT
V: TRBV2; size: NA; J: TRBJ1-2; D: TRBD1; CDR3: CASSGWTGYSGYTF; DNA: TGTGCCAGCAGTGGGTGGACAGGGTATAGTGGCTACACCTTC
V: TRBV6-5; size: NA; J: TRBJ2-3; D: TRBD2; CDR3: CASSRGTSGEEYF; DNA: TGTGCCAGCAGTCGCGGGACTAGCGGGGAAGAGTATTTT
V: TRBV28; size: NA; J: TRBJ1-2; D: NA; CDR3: CASKNSYGYTF; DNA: TGTGCCAGTAAAAACAGCTATGGCTACACCTTC
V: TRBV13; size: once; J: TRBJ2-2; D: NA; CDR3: CASTTGRRANTGELFF; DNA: TGTGCCAGCACCACAGGAAGGAGGGCGAACACCGGGGAGCTGTTTTTT
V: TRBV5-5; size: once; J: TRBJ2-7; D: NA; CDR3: CASSLDWVVYEQYF; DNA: TGTGCCAGCAGCCTTGACTGGGTTGTTTACGAGCAGTACTTC
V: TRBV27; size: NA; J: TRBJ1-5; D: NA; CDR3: CASSSPGSNQPQHF; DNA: TGTGCCAGCAGTTCTCCCGGGAGCAATCAGCCCCAGCATTTT